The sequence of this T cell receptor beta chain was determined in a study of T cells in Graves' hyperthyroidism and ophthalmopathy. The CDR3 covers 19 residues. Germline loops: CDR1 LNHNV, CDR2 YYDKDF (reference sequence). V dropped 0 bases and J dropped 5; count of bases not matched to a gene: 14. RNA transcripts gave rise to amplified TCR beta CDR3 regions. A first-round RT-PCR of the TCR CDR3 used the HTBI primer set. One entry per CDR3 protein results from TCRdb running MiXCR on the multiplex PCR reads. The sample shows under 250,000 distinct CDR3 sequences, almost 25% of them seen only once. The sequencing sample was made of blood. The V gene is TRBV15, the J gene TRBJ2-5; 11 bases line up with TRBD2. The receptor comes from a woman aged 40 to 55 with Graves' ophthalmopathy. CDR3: CATSRESFGTSGPWETQYF. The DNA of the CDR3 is TGTGCCACCAGCAGAGAAAGTTTTGGGACTAGCGGCCCGTGGGAGACCCAGTACTTC.